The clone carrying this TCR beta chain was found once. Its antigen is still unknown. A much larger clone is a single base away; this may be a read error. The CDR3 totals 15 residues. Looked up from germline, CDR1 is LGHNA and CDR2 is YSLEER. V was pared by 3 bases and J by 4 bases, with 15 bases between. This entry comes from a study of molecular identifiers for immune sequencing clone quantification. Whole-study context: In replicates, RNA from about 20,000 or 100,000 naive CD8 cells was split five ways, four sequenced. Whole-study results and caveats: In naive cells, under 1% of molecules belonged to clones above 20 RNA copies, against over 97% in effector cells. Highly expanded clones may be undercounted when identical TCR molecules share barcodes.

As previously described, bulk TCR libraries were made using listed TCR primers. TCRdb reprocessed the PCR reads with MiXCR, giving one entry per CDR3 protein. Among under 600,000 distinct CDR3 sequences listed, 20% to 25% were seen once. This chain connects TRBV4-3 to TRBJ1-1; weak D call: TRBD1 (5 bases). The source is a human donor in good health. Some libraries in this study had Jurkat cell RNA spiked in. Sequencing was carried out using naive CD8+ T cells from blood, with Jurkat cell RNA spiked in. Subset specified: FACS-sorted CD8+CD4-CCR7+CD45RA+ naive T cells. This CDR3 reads CASSQYTGLSTEAFF. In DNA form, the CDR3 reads TGCGCCAGCAGCCAGTATACGGGGCTGAGCACTGAAGCTTTCTTT.